In this sample, the clone carrying this T cell receptor beta chain turned up many times. Its cognate antigen is unknown. TCR alpha and TCR beta cDNA libraries carrying sample barcodes and UMIs were produced by 5'RACE using constant-segment primers. TCRdb analysed the 5' RACE reads with MiXCR anew, one entry per CDR3 protein. This sample has 35,000 to 50,000 distinct CDR3 sequences, with approximately 9.7% found just once. V was cut by 3 bases and J by 15 bases, with 18 bases left in between. The CDR3 runs 13 residues. CDR1 SGHDN and CDR2 FVKESK come from the germline V gene. This sample was taken from a study of T-cell memory formation after mild COVID-19. Study information: Largely donor-specific sequence clusters came from two donors.

Study conclusions and caveats: Of the contracting clones, CD4+ ones lay mainly in CM and EM, and CD8+ ones in EMRA. Some clones that responded turned up in pre-infection memory, which suggests that cross-reactive memory joined in.

This clonotype was sampled from an adult woman who had mild COVID-19 (a few samples of this study predate the infection). Cell type and time point are not known. The chain has TRBV14 and TRBJ2-1; possibly TRBD1 for D (6 bases). The source material was PBMCs or a T cell subset sorted from them (not recorded which). This chain's CDR3 is CASSQAQGVLLFF. CDR3 sequence (DNA): TGTGCCAGCAGCCAGGCACAGGGAGTCTTGTTGTTCTTC.